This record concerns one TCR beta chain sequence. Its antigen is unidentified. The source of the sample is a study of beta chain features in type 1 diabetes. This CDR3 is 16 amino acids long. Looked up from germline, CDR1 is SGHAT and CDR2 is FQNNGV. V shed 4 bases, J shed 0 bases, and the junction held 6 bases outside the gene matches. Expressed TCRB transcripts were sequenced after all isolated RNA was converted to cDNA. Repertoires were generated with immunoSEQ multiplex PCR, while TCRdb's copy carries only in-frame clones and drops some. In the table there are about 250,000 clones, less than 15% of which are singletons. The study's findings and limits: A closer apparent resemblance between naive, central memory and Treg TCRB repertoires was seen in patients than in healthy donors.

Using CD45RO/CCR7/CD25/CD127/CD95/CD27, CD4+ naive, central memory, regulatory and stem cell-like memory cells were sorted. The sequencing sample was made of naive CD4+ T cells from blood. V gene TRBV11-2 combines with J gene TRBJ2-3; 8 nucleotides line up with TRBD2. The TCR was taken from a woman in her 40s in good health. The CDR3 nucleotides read TGTGCCAGCAGCTCAAGCGGGGGTGTTAGCACAGATACGCAGTATTTT. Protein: CASSSSGGVSTDTQYF.